The rows below give T cell receptor beta chains drawn from one sample of a study of early stage breast cancer tumors. The repertoire was sequenced with immunoSEQ multiplex PCR; TCRdb's copy has only in-frame clones and lacks some. The sample holds about 72,000 clones; under 85% are singletons and the top ten take roughly 3%. The sequenced material came from blood. Receptors were obtained from a person aged 55 to 75 with breast cancer. Each CDR3 is given with its conserved first and last residue. Fields, in order: D gene, V gene, J gene, CDR3 length, clone size, CDR3 DNA, CDR3 protein. A D gene is named only where the DNA matches it firmly. Clone size is not always given. Where it is, it says once, few, many or a class for expanded clones.

>NA|TRBV28|TRBJ1-1|13|NA
TGTGCCAGCGGGGGGGGCGGGAACACTGAAGCTTTCTTT
CASGGGGNTEAFF
>TRBD1|TRBV9|TRBJ1-1|15|NA
TGTGCCAGCAGCGGACAGGGGGCTGGGGACACTGAAGCTTTCTTT
CASSGQGAGDTEAFF
>NA|TRBV7-3|TRBJ1-1|12|NA
TGTGCCAGCAGCTCTTCGGATTCTGAAGCTTTCTTT
CASSSSDSEAFF
>NA|TRBV11-2|TRBJ2-7|17|NA
TGTGCCAGCAGCTTAGTGAGCGGGACACAACTTTCCTACGAGCAGTACTTC
CASSLVSGTQLSYEQYF
>TRBD2|TRBV5-1|TRBJ2-2|14|once
TGCGCCAGCAGCCCCGGGACTAGCGGCGGGGAGCTGTTTTTT
CASSPGTSGGELFF
>NA|TRBV10-3|TRBJ2-3|12|NA
TGTGCCATCAGCGAACTGGCAGATACGCAGTATTTT
CAISELADTQYF
>NA|TRBV5-6|TRBJ2-6|14|NA
TGTGCCAGCAGCTTGAGGCCTGGGGCCAACGTCCTGACTTTC
CASSLRPGANVLTF
>TRBD2|TRBV7-2|TRBJ2-6|16|NA
TGTGCCAGCAGCTTACGTAGCGGGGCCCGGGCCAACGTCCTGACTTTC
CASSLRSGARANVLTF
>TRBD2|TRBV27|TRBJ2-1|15|NA
TGTGCCAGCAGTTCAGCGGGAGGGGACTACAATGAGCAGTTCTTC
CASSSAGGDYNEQFF
>NA|TRBV2|TRBJ2-5|14|NA
TGTGCCAGCAGTGTGTCGGGGTCCCAGGAGACCCAGTACTTC
CASSVSGSQETQYF
>TRBD1|TRBV9|TRBJ1-1|14|NA
TGTGCCAGCAGCCCAGAGACAGGGAGGACTGAAGCTTTCTTT
CASSPETGRTEAFF
>NA|TRBV7-2|TRBJ1-1|11|NA
TGTGCCAGCGCCTCGGGGGACGGTGCTTTCTTT
CASASGDGAFF
>NA|TRBV4-1|TRBJ1-1|13|NA
TGCGCCAGCAGCCAAGATCGCGGGGCTGAAGCTTTCTTT
CASSQDRGAEAFF
>TRBD1|TRBV19|TRBJ1-5|15|NA
TGTGCCAGCCGGGGACAGGTTTATAGCAATCAGCCCCAGCATTTT
CASRGQVYSNQPQHF
>NA|TRBV30|TRBJ1-2|12|NA
TGTGCCCGCCTGGCAGGCGAGTATGGCTACACCTTC
CARLAGEYGYTF
>TRBD1|TRBV5-5|TRBJ2-3|13|once
TGTGCCAGCCTGGGACAGGGGACGGATACGCAGTATTTT
CASLGQGTDTQYF
>TRBD2|TRBV10-3|TRBJ2-3|16|NA
TGTGCCATCAGTGAGCGGGCGGGGGGGAACACAGATACGCAGTATTTT
CAISERAGGNTDTQYF
>TRBD1|TRBV28|TRBJ1-5|14|NA
TGTGCCAGCAGTTGGGCTACAGGGGATCAGCCCCAGCATTTT
CASSWATGDQPQHF
>TRBD2|TRBV5-4|TRBJ2-3|16|NA
TGTGCCAGCAGGGCGGGCGGGAGGGCCTTGGGAGATACGCAGTATTTT
CASRAGGRALGDTQYF
>NA|TRBV5-1|TRBJ2-3|15|few
TGCGCCAGCAGCTTGTCAGGGTATAACACAGATACGCAGTATTTT
CASSLSGYNTDTQYF
>TRBD2|TRBV2|TRBJ2-5|16|once
TGTGCCAGCAGGAGCGGGACTAGCGGGTCTCAAGAGACCCAGTACTTC
CASRSGTSGSQETQYF
>NA|TRBV29-1|TRBJ2-7|11|NA
TGCAGCGTTGCGGACAGCCCGGAGCAGTACTTC
CSVADSPEQYF
>NA|TRBV6-5|TRBJ2-5|13|NA
TGTGCCAGCAGTCTCCCGGAGACAGAGACCCAGTACTTC
CASSLPETETQYF
>NA|TRBV29-1|TRBJ1-5|13|NA
TGCAGCGTTATCGACAGGCCCAATCAGCCCCAGCATTTT
CSVIDRPNQPQHF
>TRBD1|TRBV19|TRBJ1-2|12|NA
TGTGCCAGCGAACCCGGGACAGGGGGCTACACCTTC
CASEPGTGGYTF
>TRBD2|TRBV7-9|TRBJ2-7|19|NA
TGTGCCAGCAGCTTAGGTGGGACTAGCGGATCCTTGTTAAAGTGGGAGCAGTACTTC
CASSLGGTSGSLLKWEQYF
>NA|TRBV11-2|TRBJ2-7|12|NA
TGTGCCAGCAGCCTCCCATCCTACGAGCAGTACTTC
CASSLPSYEQYF
>NA|TRBV30|TRBJ2-5|16|NA
TGTGCCTGGAGTGCCCCGGTCACTAGGGGATTAGAGACCCAGTACTTC
CAWSAPVTRGLETQYF
>NA|TRBV7-2|TRBJ2-1|13|NA
TGTGCCAGCAGCTTAACGGGGGTCAATGAGCAGTTCTTC
CASSLTGVNEQFF
>NA|TRBV25-1|TRBJ2-5|11|NA
TGTGCCAGCAGTGAAGCAAAGACCCAGTACTTC
CASSEAKTQYF
>NA|TRBV19|TRBJ1-1|12|few
TGTGCGACAAAAAGGGTGGGGGCTGAAGCTTTCTTT
CATKRVGAEAFF
>NA|TRBV29-1|TRBJ2-2|10|few
TGCAGCGCCAGTTCGGGGGAGCTGTTTTTT
CSASSGELFF
>NA|TRBV11-2|TRBJ2-5|13|NA
TGTGCCAGCAGCTTAAGTAGGTCAGAGACCCAGTACTTC
CASSLSRSETQYF
>TRBD2|TRBV28|TRBJ2-3|16|NA
TGTGCCAGCAGTCCCCCTTCCGGGGGGGACACAGATACGCAGTATTTT
CASSPPSGGDTDTQYF
>TRBD1|TRBV28|TRBJ1-2|15|few
TGTGCCAGCAGTCCCCCGACAGGGTCGGATGATGGCTACACCTTC
CASSPPTGSDDGYTF
>TRBD2|TRBV27|TRBJ2-2|15|NA
TGTGCCAGCAGTTTGGCTAGCGGGGGGGCCGGGGAGCTGTTTTTT
CASSLASGGAGELFF
>NA|TRBV7-9|TRBJ1-2|15|few
TGTGCCAGCAGCCACGGGGGAGTTGCTAACTATGGCTACACCTTC
CASSHGGVANYGYTF
>TRBD1|TRBV2|TRBJ2-1|13|NA
TGTGCCTCCCGGGAAGGGGGCAACAATGAGCAGTTCTTC
CASREGGNNEQFF
>TRBD1|TRBV5-4|TRBJ1-2|16|NA
TGTGCCAGCAGACGGGACAGAATATCGAGTAGTGAGGGCTACACCTTC
CASRRDRISSSEGYTF
>TRBD1|TRBV4-3|TRBJ1-4|16|once
TGCGCCAGCAGCCGGGGACAGGGGACAACTAATGAAAAACTGTTTTTT
CASSRGQGTTNEKLFF
>TRBD2|TRBV7-3|TRBJ2-1|17|NA
TGTGCCAGCAGCTTAACGGCCTCTAGCGGGAGTTACTATGAGCAGTTCTTC
CASSLTASSGSYYEQFF
>NA|TRBV6-5|TRBJ1-1|14|NA
TGTGCCAGCAGTGGGGGGGGGCGAGGTCCTGAAGCTTTCTTT
CASSGGGRGPEAFF
>NA|TRBV9|TRBJ2-3|14|NA
TGTGCCAGCAGCGTAGTCGACCTTGGAGATACGCAGTATTTT
CASSVVDLGDTQYF
>NA|TRBV4-3|TRBJ2-7|15|NA
TGCGCCAGCAGCCAAGAGACGAGGGCGGACTACGAGCAGTACTTC
CASSQETRADYEQYF
>NA|TRBV5-6|TRBJ1-1|19|NA
TGTGCCAGCAGCTTGGATCAGGGGTCCAGGGAGTACATGAACACTGAAGCTTTCTTT
CASSLDQGSREYMNTEAFF
>NA|TRBV6-1|TRBJ2-7|13|few
TGTGCCGGCAGAAGACAGGGGAGGGACGAGCAGTACTTC
CAGRRQGRDEQYF
>NA|TRBV11-3|TRBJ2-2|16|NA
TGTGCCAGCAGCTTAGAGCGGAGTCCGAGCACCGGGGAGCTGTTTTTT
CASSLERSPSTGELFF
>TRBD2|TRBV27|TRBJ2-7|16|once
TGTGCCAGCAGTTTATGGGCTAGCGGGGGATTCTACGAGCAGTACTTC
CASSLWASGGFYEQYF
>NA|TRBV7-8|TRBJ2-7|14|NA
TGTGCCAGCAGCCCTCGACGGACACTCTACGAGCAGTACTTC
CASSPRRTLYEQYF
>NA|TRBV5-1|TRBJ2-7|15|NA
TGCGCCAGCAGCTACACGGGTACGAGCTCCTACGAGCAGTACTTC
CASSYTGTSSYEQYF
>NA|TRBV5-4|TRBJ2-2|17|NA
TGTGCCAGCAGCTTGGGGTTAGGATTCGCGAACACCGGGGAGCTGTTTTTT
CASSLGLGFANTGELFF
>TRBD1|TRBV9|TRBJ2-7|16|once
TGTGCCAGCAGCGCCCAAGGACAGGGGGGATTCTACGAGCAGTACTTC
CASSAQGQGGFYEQYF
>NA|TRBV6-6|TRBJ1-5|15|NA
TGTGCCAGTAGAAACGACGGGGGTAAAGGTCAGCCCCAGCATTTT
CASRNDGGKGQPQHF
>NA|TRBV29-1|TRBJ1-2|13|NA
TGCAGCGTTCTGGCTCGACAGTCATATGGCTACACCTTC
CSVLARQSYGYTF
>NA|TRBV7-2|TRBJ1-1|15|NA
TGTGCCAGCAGCTCCCGGTGGGGAACGGACACTGAAGCTTTCTTT
CASSSRWGTDTEAFF
>NA|TRBV6-5|TRBJ2-3|11|NA
TGTGCCAGCAGGGGGACAGATACGCAGTATTTT
CASRGTDTQYF
>TRBD1|TRBV5-6|TRBJ1-2|14|NA
TGTGCCAGCAGCCCGGACAGGGGCAACTATGGCTACACCTTC
CASSPDRGNYGYTF
>TRBD2|TRBV7-9|TRBJ2-1|18|NA
TGTGCCAGCAGCTTAGGGCTAGTAACGGGAGGGATAGACAATGAGCAGTTCTTC
CASSLGLVTGGIDNEQFF
>NA|TRBV2|TRBJ2-5|15|NA
TGTGCCAGCAGTGTTATTGAGACTATAAAAGAGACCCAGTACTTC
CASSVIETIKETQYF
>TRBD2|TRBV4-2|TRBJ2-3|18|NA
TGTGCCAGCAGCCAAGATCAGCTAGCGGGGGGGCCGCGAGATACGCAGTATTTT
CASSQDQLAGGPRDTQYF